The clone carrying this TCR beta chain was found a few times. Its antigen is unknown. This sample was included in a study of beta chain features in type 1 diabetes. Regarding the study as a whole: There was a possibility that cDNA sequencing over-represented cells with high TCR expression.

Germline CDR1 reads SGHNT; CDR2 reads YYREEE (reference sequence). CDR3 length: 14 residues. Deletions cut 3 bases from V and 3 bases from J, with 12 bases between. The sequenced template was cDNA made from the entire isolated RNA. Naive, central memory and regulatory T cell samples came to a mean of roughly 3.6 million reads. Assay used: immunoSEQ multiplex PCR; TCRdb lists only in-frame clones, some missing. The sample includes about 140,000 clones, 9.5% to 10% of them seen just once. The rearrangement joins TRBV5-4 to TRBJ1-2; D uncertain. Sequenced input: central memory CD4+ T cells from blood. The receptor's source is a middle-aged woman in good health. The CDR3 here is CASSSERRDYGYTF. The CDR3 DNA sequence: TGTGCCAGCAGCTCTGAACGCCGGGACTATGGCTACACCTTC.